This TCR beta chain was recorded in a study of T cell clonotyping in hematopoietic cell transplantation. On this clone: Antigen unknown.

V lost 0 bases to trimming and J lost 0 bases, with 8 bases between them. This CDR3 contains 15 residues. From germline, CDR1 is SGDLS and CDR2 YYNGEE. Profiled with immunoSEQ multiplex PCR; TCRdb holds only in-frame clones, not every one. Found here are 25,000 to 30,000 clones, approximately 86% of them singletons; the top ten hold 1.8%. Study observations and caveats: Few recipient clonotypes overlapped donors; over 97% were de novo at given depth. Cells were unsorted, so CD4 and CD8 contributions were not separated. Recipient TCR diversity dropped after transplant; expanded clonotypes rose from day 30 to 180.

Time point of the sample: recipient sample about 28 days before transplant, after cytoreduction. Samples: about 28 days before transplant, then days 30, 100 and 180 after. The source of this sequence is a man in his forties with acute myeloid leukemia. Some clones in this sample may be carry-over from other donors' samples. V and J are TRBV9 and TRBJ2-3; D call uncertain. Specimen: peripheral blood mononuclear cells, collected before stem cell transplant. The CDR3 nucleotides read TGTGCCAGCAGCGTAGTGAGTTCTAGCACAGATACGCAGTATTTT. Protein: CASSVVSSSTDTQYF.